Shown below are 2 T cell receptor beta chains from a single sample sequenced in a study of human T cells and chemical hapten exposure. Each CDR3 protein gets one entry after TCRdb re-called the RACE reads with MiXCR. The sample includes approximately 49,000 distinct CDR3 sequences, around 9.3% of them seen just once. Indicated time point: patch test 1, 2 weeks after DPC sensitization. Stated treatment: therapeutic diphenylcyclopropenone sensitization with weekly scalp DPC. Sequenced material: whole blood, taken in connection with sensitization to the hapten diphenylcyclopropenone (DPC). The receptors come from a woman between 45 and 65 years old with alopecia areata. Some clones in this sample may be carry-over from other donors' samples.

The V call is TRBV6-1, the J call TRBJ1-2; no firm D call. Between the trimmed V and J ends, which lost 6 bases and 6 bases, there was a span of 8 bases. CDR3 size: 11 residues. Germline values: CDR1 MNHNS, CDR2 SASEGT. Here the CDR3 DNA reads TGTGCCAGCAGCCGGACGGATGGCTACACCTTC. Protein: CASSRTDGYTF.

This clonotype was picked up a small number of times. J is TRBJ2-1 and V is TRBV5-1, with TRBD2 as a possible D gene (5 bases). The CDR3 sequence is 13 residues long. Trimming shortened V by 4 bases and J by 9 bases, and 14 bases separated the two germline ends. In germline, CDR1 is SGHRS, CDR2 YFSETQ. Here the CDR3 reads CASSVRDRGEQFF. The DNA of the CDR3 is TGCGCCAGCAGCGTACGGGATCGTGGTGAGCAGTTCTTC.